This record concerns one TCR beta chain sequence. Assay: immunoSEQ multiplex PCR; the TCRdb copy retains only in-frame clones and omits some. The sample has some 400,000 clones, 91% seen once. Participants had their cohort set by participant-reported clinical history. Germline CDR1 and CDR2: SGHAT and FQNNGV. The V and J ends lost 4 bases and 7 bases, in that order; junction bases with no gene match: 8. This CDR3 is 15 amino acids long. The sample belongs to a study of blood T cell repertoires in COVID-19. The sample was PBMCs or T cells enriched from blood (not recorded which). V is TRBV11-2 and J is TRBJ1-4, with 8 bases lining up with TRBD1. The source is a woman aged 35 to 49 who had been exposed to COVID-19. This CDR3 is CASSSVTGGGEKLFF. CDR3 in DNA: TGTGCCAGCAGCTCTGTAACAGGGGGGGGTGAAAAACTGTTTTTT.